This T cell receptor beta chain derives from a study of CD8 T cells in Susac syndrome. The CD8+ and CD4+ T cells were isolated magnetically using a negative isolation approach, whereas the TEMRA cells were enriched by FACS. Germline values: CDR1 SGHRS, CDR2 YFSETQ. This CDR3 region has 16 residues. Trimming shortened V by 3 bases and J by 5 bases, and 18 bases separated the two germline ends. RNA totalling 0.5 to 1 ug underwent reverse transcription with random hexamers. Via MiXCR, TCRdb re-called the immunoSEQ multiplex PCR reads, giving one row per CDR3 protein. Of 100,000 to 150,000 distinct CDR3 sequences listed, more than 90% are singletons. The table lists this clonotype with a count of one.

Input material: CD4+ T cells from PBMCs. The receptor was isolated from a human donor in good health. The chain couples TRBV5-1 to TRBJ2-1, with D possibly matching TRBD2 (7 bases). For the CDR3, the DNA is TGCGCCAGCAGCTCCGGGTGGGGGGGCCTGAACAATGAGCAGTTCTTC. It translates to CASSSGWGGLNNEQFF.